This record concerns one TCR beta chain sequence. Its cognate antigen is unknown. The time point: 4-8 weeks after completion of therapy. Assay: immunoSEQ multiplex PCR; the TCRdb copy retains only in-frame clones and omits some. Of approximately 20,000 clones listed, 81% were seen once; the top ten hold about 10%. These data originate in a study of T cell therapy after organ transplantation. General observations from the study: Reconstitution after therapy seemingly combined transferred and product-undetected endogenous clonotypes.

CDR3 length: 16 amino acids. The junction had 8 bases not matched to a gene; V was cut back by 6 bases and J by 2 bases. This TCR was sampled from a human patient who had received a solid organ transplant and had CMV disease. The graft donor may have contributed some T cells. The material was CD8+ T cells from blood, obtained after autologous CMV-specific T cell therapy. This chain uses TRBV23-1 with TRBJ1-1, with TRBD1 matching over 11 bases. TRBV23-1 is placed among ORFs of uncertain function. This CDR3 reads CASRLRDRGINTEAFF. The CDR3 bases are TGCGCCAGCAGACTCCGGGACAGGGGGATTAACACTGAAGCTTTCTTT.